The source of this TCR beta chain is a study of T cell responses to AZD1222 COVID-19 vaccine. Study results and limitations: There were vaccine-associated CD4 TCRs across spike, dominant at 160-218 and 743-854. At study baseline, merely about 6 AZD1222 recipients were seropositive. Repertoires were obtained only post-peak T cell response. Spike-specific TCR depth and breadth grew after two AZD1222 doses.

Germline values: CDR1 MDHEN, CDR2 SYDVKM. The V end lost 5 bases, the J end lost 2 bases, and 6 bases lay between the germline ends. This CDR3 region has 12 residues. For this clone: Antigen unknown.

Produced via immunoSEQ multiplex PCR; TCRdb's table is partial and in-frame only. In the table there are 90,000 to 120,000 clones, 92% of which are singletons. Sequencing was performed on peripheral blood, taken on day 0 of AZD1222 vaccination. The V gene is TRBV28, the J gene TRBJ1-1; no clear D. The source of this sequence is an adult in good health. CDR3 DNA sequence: TGTGCCAGCAGTCCCGTAAACACTGAAGCTTTCTTT. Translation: CASSPVNTEAFF.